This TCR beta chain was sequenced during a study of blood T cell repertoires in COVID-19. Study context: Samples came from the United States, Italy and Spain, spanning acute and convalescent COVID-19. Sources were T cells, B-cell-depleted T cells, or PBMCs; the material itself was cDNA or gDNA.

In the study's own analysis: Scientists estimated how many nucleated cells there were by amplifying reference gene primers. Some clones are missing from TCRdb's copy, which holds only in-frame ones; the method was immunoSEQ multiplex PCR. The V and J calls and clone size were taken over from that table, and D and trimming were inferred from the DNA. Of around 250,000 clones in the sample, more than 85% were seen once. Sample: peripheral blood. This TCR was sampled from a woman aged 65 to 85 with active or convalescent COVID-19.

The CDR3 region is CASSYSQGNQPQHF. The CDR3 bases are TGTGCCAGCAGTTACTCACAGGGTAATCAGCCCCAGCATTTT. The rearrangement joins TRBV6-5 to TRBJ1-5; weak D call: TRBD1 (6 bases). The ends were cut back, 0 bases at V and 4 bases at J, with 7 bases in the middle. Germline values: CDR1 MNHEY, CDR2 SVGAGI. The CDR3 loop spans 14 amino acids.